The 17 T cell receptor beta chains below come from one sample, sequenced in a study of cytomegalovirus exposure and HLA in healthy donors. PCR used 60 Vbeta primers and 13 Jbeta primers. Sequencing was performed with immunoSEQ multiplex PCR; in TCRdb, only in-frame clones are kept and a portion is missing. The data show around 150,000 clones, with approximately 84% seen just once and 6.3% held by the top ten. The sequenced sample consisted of PBMCs. The receptor set was obtained from a male donor in good health and CMV-seropositive.

This chain joins TRBV11-3 and TRBJ2-5; 14 bases are shared with TRBD2. V dropped 3 bases and J dropped 4; count of bases not matched to a gene: 4. This CDR3 is 16 amino acids long. Germline CDR1 is SGHNT and CDR2 is YENEEA. The CDR3 region is CASSFGTSGSRETQYF. DNA of the CDR3: TGTGCCAGCAGCTTCGGGACTAGCGGGAGTAGAGAGACCCAGTACTTC.

This chain joins TRBV10-3 and TRBJ2-1; a weak D match, TRBD2 (5 bases). The CDR3 is made up of 14 amino acids. The germline CDR1 and CDR2 sequences are ENHRY and SYGVKD. V lost 7 bases and J lost 6, with 16 bases in between. Here the CDR3 reads CAINAGLHGNEQFF. CDR3 DNA sequence: TGTGCCATCAATGCCGGACTGCACGGCAATGAGCAGTTCTTC.

The chain links TRBV5-1 to TRBJ2-2, with D possibly matching TRBD1 (6 bases). Germline V gene sequence: CDR1 SGHRS, CDR2 YFSETQ. The germline V and J ends were trimmed by 2 bases and 3 bases, with 11 bases remaining between them. The CDR3 is 15 amino acids. In nucleotides, the CDR3 is TGCGCCAGCAGCTTAACAGGGAAGGACACCGGGGAGCTGTTTTTT. It specifies CASSLTGKDTGELFF.

This chain uses TRBV27 with TRBJ2-2; 9 bases match TRBD1. CDR1 and CDR2 from the germline V gene are MNHEY and SMNVEV (reference sequence). The CDR3 extends over 14 amino acids. J lost 5 bases, V lost 5 bases, and 3 bases had no gene match. CDR3 nucleotide sequence: TGTGCCAGCAGTCGACAGGGGGGGACCGGGGAGCTGTTTTTT. Protein: CASSRQGGTGELFF.

The chain carries TRBV6-5 and TRBJ2-7; the match to TRBD2 covers 8 bases. The CDR3 is 14 residues long. J lost 5 bases, V lost 2 bases, and 5 bases had no gene match. Germline values: CDR1 MNHEY, CDR2 SVGAGI. For the CDR3, the DNA is TGTGCCAGCAGTTACCAGGGACTAGTAGACGAGCAGTACTTC. Translated: CASSYQGLVDEQYF.

This clone was recorded only once. The V and J genes are TRBV25-1 and TRBJ1-1; a possible D gene is TRBD1 (5 bases). This CDR3 has 12 residues. V shed 7 bases and J shed 10 bases, with 16 bases lying between them. CDR1 and CDR2 (germline): MGHDK, SYGVNS. CDR3 sequence reads: CASKGNDQGAFF. CDR3 bases: TGTGCCAGCAAGGGAAACGATCAGGGAGCTTTCTTT.

The chain couples TRBV7-9 to TRBJ1-1; D is undetermined. Trimming removed 1 base from V and 6 bases from J, with 18 bases in between. Looked up from germline, CDR1 is SEHNR and CDR2 is FQNEAQ (reference sequence). CDR3 length equals 16 residues. CDR3 bases: TGTGCCAGCAGCTTAGGAGGTGGTCAACCCGGCGCTGAAGCTTTCTTT. Its protein is CASSLGGGQPGAEAFF.

The chain combines TRBV5-4 with TRBJ2-1; TRBD2 matches 9 bases. The CDR3 runs 19 residues. CDR1 and CDR2 from the germline V gene are SGHNT and YYREEE (reference sequence). Germline trimming cut 0 bases from V and 2 bases from J; bases unmatched to any gene: 12. CDR3 protein: CASSLGGGRARRTYNEQFF. As DNA, the CDR3 is TGTGCCAGCAGCTTGGGGGGCGGGAGGGCTCGCCGGACCTACAATGAGCAGTTCTTC. The whole variable domain, filled in from reference TRBV5-4 and TRBJ2-1, reads ETGVTQSPTHLIKTRGQQVTLRCSSQSGHNTVSWYQQALGQGPQFIFQYYREEENGRGNFPPRFSGLQFPNYSSELNVNALELDDSALYLCASSLGGGRARRTYNEQFFGPGTRLTVL.

The rearrangement uses TRBV4-2 and TRBJ1-1; 9 bases agree with TRBD1. Trimming removed 2 bases from V and 1 base from J; junction bases left unmatched: 5. The CDR3 totals 16 residues. From germline, CDR1 is LGHNA and CDR2 YNFKEQ. The DNA for the CDR3 is TGTGCCAGCAGCCAAAACAGGGGGCGTAAGAACACTGAAGCTTTCTTT. Residues: CASSQNRGRKNTEAFF.

The chain has TRBV9 and TRBJ1-3; 7 bases are shared with TRBD1. The CDR3 runs 16 residues. Germline assignment: CDR1 SGDLS and CDR2 YYNGEE. The V segment lost 0 bases and the J segment 0 bases; nucleotides outside the gene matches: 3. The CDR3 reads CASSVARDSSGNTIYF. For the CDR3, the DNA is TGTGCCAGCAGCGTAGCTAGGGACAGCTCTGGAAACACCATATATTTT.

The chain joins TRBV30 to TRBJ2-3, with a weak D call TRBD1 (5 bases). In germline, CDR1 is GTSNPN, CDR2 SVGIG (reference sequence). Trimming cost V 0 bases and J 4 bases, with 5 bases left between them. CDR3 length: 12 residues. CDR3 DNA sequence: TGTGCCTGGAGTGTACAGGCAGATACGCAGTATTTT. Its translation is CAWSVQADTQYF.

The V gene is TRBV7-8, the J gene TRBJ1-3; 9 nucleotides match TRBD1. Germline CDR1 is SGHVS and CDR2 is FQNEAQ. The CDR3 totals 15 residues. J lost 4 bases, V lost 1 base, and 2 bases had no gene match. CDR3 residues: CASSLVGTGGNTIYF. The DNA of the CDR3 is TGTGCCAGCAGCTTAGTGGGGACAGGGGGAAACACCATATATTTT.

This clone was observed once. The chain is built from TRBV30 and TRBJ2-1; D call uncertain. The length of the CDR3 is 12 residues. Germline-derived CDR1 and CDR2 are GTSNPN and SVGIG (reference sequence). V lost 1 base to trimming and J lost 7 bases, with 8 bases between them. The CDR3 sequence is CAWSAYNNEQFF. The CDR3 DNA is TGTGCCTGGAGTGCGTATAATAATGAGCAGTTCTTC.

This sequence joins TRBV5-1 and TRBJ1-1, with 7 bases matching TRBD1. The CDR3 runs to 13 residues. CDR1 and CDR2 (germline): SGHRS, YFSETQ. Unmatched junction bases numbered 3, after V lost 5 bases and J lost 2 bases. The CDR3 coding sequence is TGCGCCAGCAGACGACAGGGAAACACTGAAGCTTTCTTT. The encoded protein is CASRRQGNTEAFF. The entire variable domain, with the rest obtained from reference TRBV5-1 and TRBJ1-1, is as follows: KAGVTQTPRYLIKTRGQQVTLSCSPISGHRSVSWYQQTPGQGLQFLFEYFSETQRNKGNFPGRFSGRQFSNSRSEMNVSTLELGDSALYLCASRRQGNTEAFFGQGTRLTVV.

The chain employs TRBV6-6 and TRBJ2-1; TRBD1 aligns across 9 bases. The germline gives CDR1 MNHNY, CDR2 SVGAGI (reference sequence). V trimming: 2 bases; J trimming: 9 bases; junction bases outside the gene matches: 5. The CDR3 extends over 14 amino acids. The CDR3 DNA reads TGTGCCAGCAGTTACCGGGACAGGGACCCTGAGCAGTTCTTC. Amino acid sequence: CASSYRDRDPEQFF.

This clone was counted once. J is TRBJ2-3 and V is TRBV6-5; 10 bases map to TRBD2. The germline V gene encodes CDR1 MNHEY and CDR2 SVGAGI. Trimming at V came to 4 bases and at J to 2 bases, leaving 6 bases not matched to a gene. This CDR3 comprises 16 residues. The CDR3 spells CASSFPLAGATDTQYF. CDR3 coding DNA: TGTGCCAGCAGTTTTCCCCTAGCGGGGGCCACAGATACGCAGTATTTT.

This chain links TRBV7-3 with TRBJ2-1; TRBD2 aligns across 8 bases. This CDR3 is built from 15 residues. From germline, CDR1 is SGHTA and CDR2 FQGTGA. J was trimmed by 2 bases and V by 5 bases; bases with no gene match: 5. The CDR3 nucleotides read TGTGCCAGCAGCCCGACTAGCGCGGCCTACAATGAGCAGTTCTTC. Amino acids: CASSPTSAAYNEQFF.